The clone carrying this T cell receptor (beta chain) was detected ten times or more. CDR1 SGDLS and CDR2 YYNGEE come from the germline V gene. The CDR3 covers 14 residues. V shed 2 bases and J shed 0 bases, with 9 bases lying between them. The sample is drawn from a study of T cells in Graves' hyperthyroidism and ophthalmopathy. Across the whole study: The blood sample was taken at first diagnosis, before treatment began.

TCR beta CDR3 region amplification was performed from RNA transcripts. The HTBI primer set was used in a first-round RT-PCR of the TCR CDR3. MiXCR, applied by TCRdb to the multiplex PCR reads, yields one record per CDR3 protein. The sample yields a few hundred thousand distinct CDR3 sequences, 15% to 18% seen once. The specimen sequenced was blood. The rearrangement links TRBV9 to TRBJ2-7; the D gene is possibly TRBD1 (6 bases). The sequence was collected from a woman aged 30 to 39 with Graves' hyperthyroidism. CDR3 sequence reads: CASSVRGSSYEQYF. The CDR3, as DNA: TGTGCCAGCAGCGTCAGGGGAAGCTCCTACGAGCAGTACTTC.